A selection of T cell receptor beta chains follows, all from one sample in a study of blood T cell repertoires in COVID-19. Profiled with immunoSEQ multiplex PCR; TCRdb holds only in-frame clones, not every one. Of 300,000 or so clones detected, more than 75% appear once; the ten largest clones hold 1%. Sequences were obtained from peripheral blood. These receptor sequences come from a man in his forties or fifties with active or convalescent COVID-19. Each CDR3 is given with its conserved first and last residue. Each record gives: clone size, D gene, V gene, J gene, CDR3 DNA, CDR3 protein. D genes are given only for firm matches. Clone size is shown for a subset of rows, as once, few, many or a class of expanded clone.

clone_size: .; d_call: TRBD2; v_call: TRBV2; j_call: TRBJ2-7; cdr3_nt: TGTGCCAGCATCGTACACATAGCGGGGCCTAACGAGCAGTACTTC; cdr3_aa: CASIVHIAGPNEQYF
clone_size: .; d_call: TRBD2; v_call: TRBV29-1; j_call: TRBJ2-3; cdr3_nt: TGCAGCGTGGACGCGGAGCGGGGGGTACGCACAGATACGCAGTATTTT; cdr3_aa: CSVDAERGVRTDTQYF
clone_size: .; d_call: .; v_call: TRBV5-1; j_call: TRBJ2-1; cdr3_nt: TGCGCCAGCAGCTTGGCCCCCGCGGACAATGTTGAGCAGTTCTTC; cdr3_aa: CASSLAPADNVEQFF
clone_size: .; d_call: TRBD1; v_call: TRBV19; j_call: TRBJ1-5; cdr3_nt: TGTGCCAGTAGTATCACAGGGGGCGATCAGCCCCAGCATTTT; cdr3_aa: CASSITGGDQPQHF
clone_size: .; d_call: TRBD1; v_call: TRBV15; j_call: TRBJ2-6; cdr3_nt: TGTGCCACCAGCAGAGCCTCCTGGGACAGGGGATTCTCTGGGGCCAACGTCCTGACTTTC; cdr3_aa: CATSRASWDRGFSGANVLTF
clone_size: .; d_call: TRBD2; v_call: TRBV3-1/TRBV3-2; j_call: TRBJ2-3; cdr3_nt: TGTGCCAGCAGCCATCGAGCGGGATTCGCGGTAGATACGCAGTATTTT; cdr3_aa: CASSHRAGFAVDTQYF
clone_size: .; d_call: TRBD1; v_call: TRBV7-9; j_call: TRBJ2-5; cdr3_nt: TGTGCCAGCACCTCGGATCCGGGACAGGGCCAAGAGACCCAGTACTTC; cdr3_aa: CASTSDPGQGQETQYF
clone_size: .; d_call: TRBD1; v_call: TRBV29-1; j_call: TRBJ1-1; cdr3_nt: TGCAGCGCCAACGACAGGGGCGGGAACACTGAAGCTTTCTTT; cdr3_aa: CSANDRGGNTEAFF
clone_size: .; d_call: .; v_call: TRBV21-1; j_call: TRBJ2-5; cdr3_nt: TGTGCCAGCAGTGAGGGGGCGCGACAAGAGACCCAGTACTTC; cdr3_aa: CASSEGARQETQYF
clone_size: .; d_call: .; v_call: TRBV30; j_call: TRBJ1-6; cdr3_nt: TGTGCCTGGAGTGGCCGGAATTCACCCCTCCACTTT; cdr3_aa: CAWSGRNSPLHF
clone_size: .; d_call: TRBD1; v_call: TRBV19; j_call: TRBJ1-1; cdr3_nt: TGTGCCAGTAGTTTTCTGGGACAGGAGAGGAACACTGAAGCTTTCTTT; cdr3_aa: CASSFLGQERNTEAFF
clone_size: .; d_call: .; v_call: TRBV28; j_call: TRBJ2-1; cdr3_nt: TGTGCCAGCAGTTTGTACAGTTACAATGAGCAGTTCTTC; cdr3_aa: CASSLYSYNEQFF
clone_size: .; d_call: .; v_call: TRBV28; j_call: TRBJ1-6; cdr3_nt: TGTGCCAGCAGTTTATTTACAGGATATAATTCACCCCTCCACTTT; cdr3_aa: CASSLFTGYNSPLHF
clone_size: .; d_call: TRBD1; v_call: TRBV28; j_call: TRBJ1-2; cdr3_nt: TGTGCCAGCAGTTCGACAGGGCTCTATGGCTACACCTTC; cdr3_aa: CASSSTGLYGYTF
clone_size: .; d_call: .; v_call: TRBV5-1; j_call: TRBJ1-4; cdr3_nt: TGCGCCAGCAGCTTGGATCCCCTCACCGGTGGTGAAAAACTGTTTTTT; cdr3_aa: CASSLDPLTGGEKLFF
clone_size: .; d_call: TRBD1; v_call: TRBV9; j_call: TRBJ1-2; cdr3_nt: TGTGCCAGCAGATCTCCGGGACAGTCCTATGGCTACACCTTC; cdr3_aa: CASRSPGQSYGYTF
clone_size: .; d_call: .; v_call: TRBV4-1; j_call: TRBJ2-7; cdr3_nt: TGCGCCAGCAGCCAACTTTATCCGGGACACACGTTCGGCGAGCAGTACTTC; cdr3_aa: CASSQLYPGHTFGEQYF
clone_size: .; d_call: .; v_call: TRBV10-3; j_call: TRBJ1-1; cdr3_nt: TGTGCCATCAGTGATTCAGGGGAAATTACTGAAGCTTTCTTT; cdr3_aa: CAISDSGEITEAFF
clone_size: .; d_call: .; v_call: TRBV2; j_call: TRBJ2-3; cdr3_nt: TGTGCCAGCACCTACACGGACTATGATACGCAGTATTTT; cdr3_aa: CASTYTDYDTQYF
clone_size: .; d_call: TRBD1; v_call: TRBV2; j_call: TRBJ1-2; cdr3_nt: TGTGCCAGCAGGCGGGACAGTTCTAACTATGGCTACACCTTC; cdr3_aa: CASRRDSSNYGYTF
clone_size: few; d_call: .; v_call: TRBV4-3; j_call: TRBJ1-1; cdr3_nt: TGCGCCAGCAGCCAAGATTCGGGCACAGGTGAAGCTTTCTTT; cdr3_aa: CASSQDSGTGEAFF
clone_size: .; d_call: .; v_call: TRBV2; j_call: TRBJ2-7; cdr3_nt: TGTGCCAGCAGACGGACGGAGGTGTCCTACGAGCAGTACTTC; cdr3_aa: CASRRTEVSYEQYF
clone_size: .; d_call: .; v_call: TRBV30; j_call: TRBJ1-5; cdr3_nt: TGTGCCTGGAGTGGGCGTCCCGGGTTTCAGCATTTT; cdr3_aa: CAWSGRPGFQHF
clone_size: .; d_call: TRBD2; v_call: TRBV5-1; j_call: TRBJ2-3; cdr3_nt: TGCGCCAGCAGGGAGAACCTAGCGGGAGGAACTGGCACAGATACGCAGTATTTT; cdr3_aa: CASRENLAGGTGTDTQYF
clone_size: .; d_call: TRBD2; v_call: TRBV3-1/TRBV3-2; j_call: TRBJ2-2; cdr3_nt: TGTGCCAGCAGCCAAGCCTACGGACGGGCTAGCGGGAAAACCGGGGAGCTGTTTTTT; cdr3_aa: CASSQAYGRASGKTGELFF
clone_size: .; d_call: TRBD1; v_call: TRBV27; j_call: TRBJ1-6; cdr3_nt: TGTGCCAGCAGCCCTGTTAGGAGAGGACAGGGCCTTCCTGTTTATAATTCACCCCTCCACTTT; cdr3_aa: CASSPVRRGQGLPVYNSPLHF